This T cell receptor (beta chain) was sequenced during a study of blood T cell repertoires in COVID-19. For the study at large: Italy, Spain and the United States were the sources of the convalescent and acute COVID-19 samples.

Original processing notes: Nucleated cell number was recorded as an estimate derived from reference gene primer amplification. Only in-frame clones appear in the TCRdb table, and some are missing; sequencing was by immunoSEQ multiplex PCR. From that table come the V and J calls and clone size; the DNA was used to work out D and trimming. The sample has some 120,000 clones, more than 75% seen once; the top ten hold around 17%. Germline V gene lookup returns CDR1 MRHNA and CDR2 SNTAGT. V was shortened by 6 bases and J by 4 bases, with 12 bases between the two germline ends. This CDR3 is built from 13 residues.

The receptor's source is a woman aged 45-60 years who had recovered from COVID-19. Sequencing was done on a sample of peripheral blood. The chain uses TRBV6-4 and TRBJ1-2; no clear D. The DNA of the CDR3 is TGTGCCAGCAGCCCGGACGGAGGCTATGGCTACACCTTC. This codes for CASSPDGGYGYTF.